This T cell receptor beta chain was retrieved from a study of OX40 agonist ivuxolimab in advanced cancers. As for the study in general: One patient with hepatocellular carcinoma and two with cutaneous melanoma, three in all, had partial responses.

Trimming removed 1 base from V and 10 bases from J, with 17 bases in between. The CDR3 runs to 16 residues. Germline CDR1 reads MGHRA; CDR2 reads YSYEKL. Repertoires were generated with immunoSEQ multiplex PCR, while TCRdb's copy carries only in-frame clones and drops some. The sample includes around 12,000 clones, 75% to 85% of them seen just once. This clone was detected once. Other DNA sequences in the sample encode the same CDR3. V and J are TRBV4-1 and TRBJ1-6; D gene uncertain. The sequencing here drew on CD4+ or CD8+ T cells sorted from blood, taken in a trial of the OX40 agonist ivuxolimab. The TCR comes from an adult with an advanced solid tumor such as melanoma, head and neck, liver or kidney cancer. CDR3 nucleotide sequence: TGCGCCAGCAGCCAAGGGGTTGCCAGTCCGAAATCACCCCTCCACTTT. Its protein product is CASSQGVASPKSPLHF.